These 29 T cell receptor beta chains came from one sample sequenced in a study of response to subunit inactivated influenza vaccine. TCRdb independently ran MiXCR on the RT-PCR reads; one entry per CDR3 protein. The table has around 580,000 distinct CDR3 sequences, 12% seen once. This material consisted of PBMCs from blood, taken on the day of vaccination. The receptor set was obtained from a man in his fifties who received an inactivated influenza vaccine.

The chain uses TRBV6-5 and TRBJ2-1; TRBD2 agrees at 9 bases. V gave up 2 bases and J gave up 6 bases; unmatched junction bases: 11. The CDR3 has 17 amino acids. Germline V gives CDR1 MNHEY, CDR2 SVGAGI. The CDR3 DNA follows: TGTGCCAGCAGTTACCCCCCCGCGGGGGGGACGGTCAATGAGCAGTTCTTC. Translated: CASSYPPAGGTVNEQFF.

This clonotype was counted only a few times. This CDR3 reads CASAGESGPSYNEQFF. The CDR3 nucleotides are TGTGCCAGCGCAGGGGAGTCGGGGCCTTCCTACAATGAGCAGTTCTTC. The chain joins TRBV9 to TRBJ2-1, with a possible D match to TRBD1 (6 bases). CDR3 length equals 16 residues. Trimming stripped 7 bases from V and 1 base from J, with 18 bases between. Germline V gives CDR1 SGDLS, CDR2 YYNGEE. Based on the CDR3 plus reference TRBV9 and TRBJ2-1, the full variable domain is DSGVTQTPKHLITATGQRVTLRCSPRSGDLSVYWYQQSLDQGLQFLIQYYNGEERAKGNILERFSAQQFPDLHSELNLSSLELGDSALYFCASAGESGPSYNEQFFGPGTRLTVL.

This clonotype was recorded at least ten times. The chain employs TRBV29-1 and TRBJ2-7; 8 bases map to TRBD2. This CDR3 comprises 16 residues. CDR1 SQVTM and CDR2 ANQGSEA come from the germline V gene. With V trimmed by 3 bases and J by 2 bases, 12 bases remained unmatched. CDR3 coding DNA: TGCAGCGTTGAGATGGGACTTGCGGGAGGACCCTACGAGCAGTACTTC. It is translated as CSVEMGLAGGPYEQYF.

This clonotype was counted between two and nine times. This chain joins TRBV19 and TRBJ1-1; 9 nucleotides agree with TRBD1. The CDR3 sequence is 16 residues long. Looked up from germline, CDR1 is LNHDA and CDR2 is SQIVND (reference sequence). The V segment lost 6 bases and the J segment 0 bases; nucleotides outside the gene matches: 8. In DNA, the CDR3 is TGTGCCAGTAGATGGACAGGGGAGCCTATGAACACTGAAGCTTTCTTT. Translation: CASRWTGEPMNTEAFF.

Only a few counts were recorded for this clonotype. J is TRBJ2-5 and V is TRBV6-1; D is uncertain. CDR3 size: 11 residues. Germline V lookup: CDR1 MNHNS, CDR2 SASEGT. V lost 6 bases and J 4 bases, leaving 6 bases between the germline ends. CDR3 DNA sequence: TGTGCCAGCAGGGTGTCAGAGACCCAGTACTTC. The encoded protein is CASRVSETQYF.

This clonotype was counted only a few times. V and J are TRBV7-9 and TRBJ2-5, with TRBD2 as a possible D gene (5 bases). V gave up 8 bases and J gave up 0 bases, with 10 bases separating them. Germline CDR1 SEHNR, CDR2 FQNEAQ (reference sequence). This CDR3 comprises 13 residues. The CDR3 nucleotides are TGTGCCAGCGGCGGGCGGAACCAAGAGACCCAGTACTTC. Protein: CASGGRNQETQYF.

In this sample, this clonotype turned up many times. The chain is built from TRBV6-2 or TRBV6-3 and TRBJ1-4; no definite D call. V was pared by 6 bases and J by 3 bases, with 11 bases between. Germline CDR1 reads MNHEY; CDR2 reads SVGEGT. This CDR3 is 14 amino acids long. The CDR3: CASRPVGSNEKLFF. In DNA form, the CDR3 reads TGTGCCAGCAGGCCAGTGGGATCTAATGAAAAACTGTTTTTT.

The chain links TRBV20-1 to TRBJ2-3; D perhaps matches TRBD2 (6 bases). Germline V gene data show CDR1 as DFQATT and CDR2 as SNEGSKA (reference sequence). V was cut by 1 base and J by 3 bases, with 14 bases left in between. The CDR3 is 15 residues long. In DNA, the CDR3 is TGCAGTGCTAGAGTGCGGGGCGGTGGGACAGATACGCAGTATTTT. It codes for CSARVRGGGTDTQYF.

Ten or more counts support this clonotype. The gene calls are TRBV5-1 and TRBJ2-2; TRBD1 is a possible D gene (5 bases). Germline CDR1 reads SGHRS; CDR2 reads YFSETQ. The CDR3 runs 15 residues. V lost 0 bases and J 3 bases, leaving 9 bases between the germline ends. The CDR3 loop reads CASSLEGSYTGELFF. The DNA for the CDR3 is TGCGCCAGCAGCTTGGAGGGGTCGTACACCGGGGAGCTGTTTTTT.

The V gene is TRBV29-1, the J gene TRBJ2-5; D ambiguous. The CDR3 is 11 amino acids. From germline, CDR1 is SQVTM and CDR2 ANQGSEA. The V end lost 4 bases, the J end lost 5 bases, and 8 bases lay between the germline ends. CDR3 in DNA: TGCAGCGTTGTAGGGTTGGAGACCCAGTACTTC. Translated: CSVVGLETQYF.

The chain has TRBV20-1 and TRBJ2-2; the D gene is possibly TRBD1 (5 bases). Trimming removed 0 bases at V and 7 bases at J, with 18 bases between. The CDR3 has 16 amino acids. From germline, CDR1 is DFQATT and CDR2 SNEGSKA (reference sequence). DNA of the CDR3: TGCAGTGCTAGAGATCCAAGGCAGGGAAACGACGGGGAGCTGTTTTTT. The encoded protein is CSARDPRQGNDGELFF.

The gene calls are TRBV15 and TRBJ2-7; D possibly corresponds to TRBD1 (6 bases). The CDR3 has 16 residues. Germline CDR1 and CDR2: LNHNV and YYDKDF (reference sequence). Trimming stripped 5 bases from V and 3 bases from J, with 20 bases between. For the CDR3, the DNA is TGTGCCACCAGCTCCGGCCCCTGGGACAATCACTACGAGCAGTACTTC. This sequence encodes CATSSGPWDNHYEQYF.

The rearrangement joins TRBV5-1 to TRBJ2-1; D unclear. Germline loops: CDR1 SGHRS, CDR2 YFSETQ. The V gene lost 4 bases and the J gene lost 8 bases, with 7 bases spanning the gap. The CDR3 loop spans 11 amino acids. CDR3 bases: TGCGCCAGCAGCCACGGGTATGAGCAGTTCTTC. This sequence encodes CASSHGYEQFF.

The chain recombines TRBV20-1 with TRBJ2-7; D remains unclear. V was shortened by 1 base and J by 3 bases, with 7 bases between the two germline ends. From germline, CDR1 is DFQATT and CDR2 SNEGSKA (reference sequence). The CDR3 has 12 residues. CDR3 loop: CSARGSLYEQYF. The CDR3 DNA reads TGCAGTGCTAGAGGGAGTCTCTACGAGCAGTACTTC.

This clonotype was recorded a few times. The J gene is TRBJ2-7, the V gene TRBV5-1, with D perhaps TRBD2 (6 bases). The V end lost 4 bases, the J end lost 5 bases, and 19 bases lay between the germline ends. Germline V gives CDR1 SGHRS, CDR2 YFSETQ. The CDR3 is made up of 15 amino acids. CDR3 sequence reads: CASSTYGTGGDEQYF. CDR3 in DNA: TGCGCCAGCAGCACGTACGGAACCGGGGGAGACGAGCAGTACTTC.

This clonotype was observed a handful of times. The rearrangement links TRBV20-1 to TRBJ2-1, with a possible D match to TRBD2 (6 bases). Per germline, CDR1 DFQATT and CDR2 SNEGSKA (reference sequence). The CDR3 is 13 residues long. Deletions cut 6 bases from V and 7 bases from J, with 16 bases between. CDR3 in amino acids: CSAPLPGGNEQFF. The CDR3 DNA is TGCAGTGCGCCTCTTCCCGGAGGGAATGAGCAGTTCTTC.

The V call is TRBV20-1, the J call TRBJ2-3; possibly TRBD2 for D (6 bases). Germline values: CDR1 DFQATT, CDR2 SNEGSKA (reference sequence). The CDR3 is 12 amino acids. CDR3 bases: TGCAGGGCACGGCGGGACACAGATACGCAGTATTTT. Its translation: CRARRDTDTQYF.

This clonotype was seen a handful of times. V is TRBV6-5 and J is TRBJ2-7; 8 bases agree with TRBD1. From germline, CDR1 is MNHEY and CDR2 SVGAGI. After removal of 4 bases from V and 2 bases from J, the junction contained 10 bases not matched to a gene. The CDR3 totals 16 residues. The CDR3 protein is CASSSQGQGSTYEQYF. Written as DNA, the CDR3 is TGTGCCAGCAGTTCCCAAGGACAGGGAAGCACCTACGAGCAGTACTTC.

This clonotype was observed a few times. The CDR3 DNA is TGTGCCAGCAGCTTGTCTACCAGGGATGGCTACACCTTC. The encoded protein is CASSLSTRDGYTF. The chain combines TRBV5-6 with TRBJ1-2; weak D call: TRBD1 (5 bases). Germline lookup yields CDR1 SGHDT and CDR2 YYEEEE. The CDR3 spans 13 residues. V lost 1 base, J lost 6 bases, and 10 bases lay in between. The full variable domain, rest sourced from reference TRBV5-6 and TRBJ1-2, is DAGVTQSPTHLIKTRGQQVTLRCSPKSGHDTVSWYQQALGQGPQFIFQYYEEEERQRGNFPDRFSGHQFPNYSSELNVNALLLGDSALYLCASSLSTRDGYTFGSGTRLTVV.

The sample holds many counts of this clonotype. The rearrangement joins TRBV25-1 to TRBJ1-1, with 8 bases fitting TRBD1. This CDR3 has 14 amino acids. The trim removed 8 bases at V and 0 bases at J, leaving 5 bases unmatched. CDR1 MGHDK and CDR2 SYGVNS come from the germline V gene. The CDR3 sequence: CASSQGGMNTEAFF. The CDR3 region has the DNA TGTGCCAGCTCACAGGGGGGTATGAACACTGAAGCTTTCTTT.

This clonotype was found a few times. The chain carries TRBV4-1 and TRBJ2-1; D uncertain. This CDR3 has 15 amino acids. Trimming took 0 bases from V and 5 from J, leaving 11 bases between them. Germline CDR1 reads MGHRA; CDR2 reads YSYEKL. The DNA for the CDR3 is TGCGCCAGCAGCCAAGATACGTACCAAAACAATGAGCAGTTCTTC. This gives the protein CASSQDTYQNNEQFF.

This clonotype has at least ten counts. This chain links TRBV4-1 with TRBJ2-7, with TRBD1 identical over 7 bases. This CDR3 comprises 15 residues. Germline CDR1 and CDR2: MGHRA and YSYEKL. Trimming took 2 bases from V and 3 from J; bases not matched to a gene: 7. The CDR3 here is CASSQHRQGDYEQYF. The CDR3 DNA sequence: TGCGCCAGCAGCCAACACAGGCAGGGGGACTACGAGCAGTACTTC.

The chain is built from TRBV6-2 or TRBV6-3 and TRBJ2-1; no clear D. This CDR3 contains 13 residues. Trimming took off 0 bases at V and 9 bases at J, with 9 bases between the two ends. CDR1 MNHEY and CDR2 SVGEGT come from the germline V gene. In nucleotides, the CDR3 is TGTGCCAGCAGTTACTCTTATCCCGCTGAGCAGTTCTTC. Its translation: CASSYSYPAEQFF.

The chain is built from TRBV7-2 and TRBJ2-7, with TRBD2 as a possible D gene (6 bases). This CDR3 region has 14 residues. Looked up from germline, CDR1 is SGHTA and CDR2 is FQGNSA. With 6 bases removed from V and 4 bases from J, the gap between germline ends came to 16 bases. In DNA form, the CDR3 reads TGTGCCAGCAGTTCGGGGCGCGGGGATTACGAGCAGTACTTC. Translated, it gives CASSSGRGDYEQYF.

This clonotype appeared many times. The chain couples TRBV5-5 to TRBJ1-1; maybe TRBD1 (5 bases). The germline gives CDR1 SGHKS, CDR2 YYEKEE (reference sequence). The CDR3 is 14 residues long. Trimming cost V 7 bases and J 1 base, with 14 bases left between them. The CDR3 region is CASLYTTGNTEAFF. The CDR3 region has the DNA TGTGCCAGCCTTTATACCACAGGGAACACTGAAGCTTTCTTT.

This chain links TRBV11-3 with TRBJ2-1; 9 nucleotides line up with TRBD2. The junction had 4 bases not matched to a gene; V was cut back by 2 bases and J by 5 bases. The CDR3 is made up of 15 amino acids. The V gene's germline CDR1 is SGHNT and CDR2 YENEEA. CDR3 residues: CASSLSAGGNNEQFF. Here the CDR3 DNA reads TGTGCCAGCAGCTTATCGGCGGGAGGGAACAATGAGCAGTTCTTC.

CDR3 sequence reads: CASSPRNGIQYF. CDR3 bases: TGTGCCAGCAGCCCACGAAACGGCATTCAGTACTTC. The V and J genes are TRBV3-1 and TRBJ2-4; no clear D. V was shortened by 4 bases and J by 9 bases, with 10 bases between the two germline ends. This CDR3 has 12 residues. The germline CDR1 and CDR2 sequences are LGHDT and YNNKEL (reference sequence). The entire variable domain, with the rest obtained from reference TRBV3-1 and TRBJ2-4, is as follows: DTAVSQTPKYLVTQMGNDKSIKCEQNLGHDTMYWYKQDSKKFLKIMFSYNNKELIINETVPNRFSPKSPDKAHLNLHINSLELGDSAVYFCASSPRNGIQYFGAGTRLSVL.

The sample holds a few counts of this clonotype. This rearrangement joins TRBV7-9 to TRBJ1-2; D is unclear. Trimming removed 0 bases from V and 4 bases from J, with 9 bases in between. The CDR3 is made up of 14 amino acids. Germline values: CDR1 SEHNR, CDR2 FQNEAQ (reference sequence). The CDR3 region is CASSLAKNSYGYTF. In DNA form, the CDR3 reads TGTGCCAGCAGCTTAGCGAAAAACAGCTATGGCTACACCTTC.

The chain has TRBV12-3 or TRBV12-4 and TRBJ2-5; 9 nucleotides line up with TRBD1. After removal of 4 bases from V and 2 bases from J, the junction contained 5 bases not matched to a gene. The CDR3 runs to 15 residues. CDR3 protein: CASSWMTGGQETQYF. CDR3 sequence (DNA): TGTGCCAGCAGTTGGATGACAGGGGGTCAAGAGACCCAGTACTTC.